Below, one TCR beta chain is given with its context. The data are from a study of glioma-infiltrating T cells after dendritic cell vaccination. The table came from immunoSEQ multiplex PCR; TCRdb's copy has only in-frame clones and leaves some out. The sample has tens of thousands of clones, more than 75% seen once. After removal of 0 bases from V and 2 bases from J, the junction contained 9 bases not matched to a gene. The CDR3 totals 17 residues. Looked up from germline, CDR1 is SGDLS and CDR2 is YYNGEE. The specimen was blood, collected before dendritic cell vaccination. The clonotype was recovered from a human donor with glioblastoma. The chain recombines TRBV9 with TRBJ2-5, with 8 bases aligning to TRBD1. CDR3 in amino acids: CASSVEGGQEHQETQYF. The CDR3 region has the DNA TGTGCCAGCAGCGTAGAGGGGGGACAGGAACATCAAGAGACCCAGTACTTC.